This TCR beta chain was sequenced for a study of T cell responses to AZD1222 COVID-19 vaccine. This clone was observed once. Its antigen is undetermined. The CDR3 extends over 17 amino acids. V shed 0 bases, J shed 3 bases, and the junction held 5 bases outside the gene matches. Germline CDR1 and CDR2: ENHRY and SYGVKD. Some clones are missing from TCRdb's copy, which holds only in-frame ones; the method was immunoSEQ multiplex PCR. The table shows about 78,000 clones, with around 90% occurring only once. Regarding the study as a whole: The study sampled repertoires only after the peak T cell response. Donors in the cohort were predominantly white British and more often female, and clonal diversity was possibly underestimated. Unmutated regions of variants are reportedly targeted by nearly half of spike-specific TCRs.

Sequencing used peripheral blood, obtained on day 0 of MenACWY control vaccination. The V and J genes are TRBV10-3 and TRBJ2-2; 9 bases map to TRBD2. The origin of this receptor is an adult in good health. Here the CDR3 DNA reads TGTGCCATCAGTGAGTCGGCTAGCGGGGATGACACCGGGGAGCTGTTTTTT. Its protein is CAISESASGDDTGELFF.